This T cell receptor beta chain was sequenced during a study of T cell repertoires in cytomegalovirus infection. Germline CDR1 is SGHTA and CDR2 is FQGNSA. The CDR3 runs 14 residues. Trimming cost V 6 bases and J 0 bases, with 12 bases left between them. This clonotype has a count of ten or more. The antigen remains unidentified. TCRdb recomputed calls from the reads with MiXCR, one row per CDR3 protein. The sample yields a few hundred thousand distinct CDR3 sequences, approximately 25% seen once. The chain has TRBV7-2 and TRBJ2-7, with D possibly being TRBD1 (5 bases). This receptor was identified in a human donor in good health (CMV status not recorded). Some clones in this sample may be carry-over from other donors' samples. The sample here was cultured PBMCs, taken from culture after CMV antigen stimulation. The CDR3, as DNA: TGTGCCAGCAGGTCCCAGGGCCTCTCCTACGAGCAGTACTTC. Translating it yields CASRSQGLSYEQYF.